This T cell receptor (beta chain) was documented in a study of CD8+CD57+ T cells in acquired aplastic anemia. Study details: The study obtained an average of around 2.9 ug of DNA from sorted CD4+ and CD8+ cells.

Trimming removed 5 bases at V and 5 bases at J, with 13 bases between. The CDR3 is made up of 13 amino acids. This clonotype has ten or more counts. What it binds is not known. Points from the study as a whole: Researchers report that twenty-nine CD8+ CDR3 sequences appeared in both patients and controls. The CD8+ Simpson's diversity of patients and controls was not significantly different.

Whoever was chosen for sequencing had shown CD8+CD57+ cell expansion by flow cytometry. Patient blood was sampled before any therapy had been received. Genomic DNA templated the TCR beta VDJ and CDR3 profiling. In TCRdb, the reads were re-called with MiXCR into one record per CDR3 protein. The table shows about 180,000 distinct CDR3 sequences, with approximately 48% occurring only once. This chain joins TRBV12-3 or TRBV12-4 and TRBJ2-7; the D gene is possibly TRBD1 (6 bases). The sample taken for sequencing was sorted CD4+, CD8+, or CD8+CD57+ T cells (not recorded which) from PBMCs. This TCR was sampled from a human donor with aplastic anemia. In nucleotides, the CDR3 is TGTGCCAGCAGTGCAGGGGTTAACCACGAGCAGTACTTC. It is translated as CASSAGVNHEQYF.